The T cell receptor (beta chain) described here comes from a study of beta chain features in type 1 diabetes. This clone has just a few counts. This CDR3 is 13 amino acids long. The junction had 0 bases not matched to a gene; V was cut back by 0 bases and J by 3 bases. Per germline, CDR1 SGDLS and CDR2 YYNGEE. Every bit of the isolated RNA underwent reverse transcription, so sequencing read expressed TCRB transcripts. TCRdb's copy holds only in-frame clones and misses some; the assay was immunoSEQ multiplex PCR. The sample lists 860,000 or so clones, roughly 17% seen once, with 0.02% to 0.03% in the top ten.

The TCR was taken from a woman aged 18-30 years in good health. The chain carries TRBV9 and TRBJ2-7; TRBD1 matches at 7 bases. Material: naive CD4+ T cells from blood. The CDR3 DNA is TGTGCCAGCAGCGTAGACAGGGGCTACGAGCAGTACTTC. The encoded protein is CASSVDRGYEQYF.